Presented here are 20 T cell receptor beta chains from one specimen sequenced in a study of beta chain features in type 1 diabetes. Their antigens remain unidentified. Study-wide findings and caveats: Type 1 diabetes patients showed a moderate but significant shortening of TCRB CDR3s in all four CD4+ subsets.

Expressed TCRB transcripts were sequenced because the entire RNA isolate underwent reverse transcription. Sequenced by immunoSEQ multiplex PCR; TCRdb stores in-frame clones only, minus some. Of hundreds of thousands of clones in the sample, under 15% are singletons; the top ten hold around 0.022%. The sample consisted of naive CD4+ T cells from blood. The receptors stem from a man aged 18 to 35 with type 1 diabetes.

The V gene is TRBV4-1, the J gene TRBJ2-5; no firm D call. Germline values: CDR1 MGHRA, CDR2 YSYEKL. V gave up 6 bases and J gave up 6 bases, with 17 bases separating them. The CDR3 runs 14 residues. CDR3 in DNA: TGCGCCAGCAGAAGACTGAGCAGCGCTAAGACCCAGTACTTC. Amino acids: CASRRLSSAKTQYF.

On this clone: Other DNA sequences of this sample code for an identical CDR3. The CDR3 DNA reads TGCGCCAGCAGCTTGGGTCAGGAGAACACTGAAGCTTTCTTT. This translates into CASSLGQENTEAFF. The chain couples TRBV5-1 to TRBJ1-1, with D unresolved. Germline lookup yields CDR1 SGHRS and CDR2 YFSETQ. CDR3 size: 14 residues. The V end lost 0 bases, the J end lost 1 base, and 7 bases lay between the germline ends.

This clone turned up a few times. This sequence joins TRBV5-1 and TRBJ2-1; the D call may be TRBD1 or TRBD2 (5 bases each). The CDR3 is 14 amino acids. V was trimmed by 6 bases and J by 6 bases, leaving 16 bases between them. The germline V gene encodes CDR1 SGHRS and CDR2 YFSETQ. The CDR3 sequence: CASNRDGHVNEQFF. The CDR3 DNA reads TGCGCCAGCAACCGGGACGGACATGTCAATGAGCAGTTCTTC.

The CDR3 region is CASSPGQGNGYTF. In DNA, the CDR3 is TGTGCCAGCAGCCCGGGACAGGGGAATGGCTACACCTTC. The chain recombines TRBV16 with TRBJ1-2, with TRBD1 matching 10 bases. The CDR3 runs to 13 residues. Trimming cost V 4 bases and J 6 bases; bases outside gene matches: 2. The germline gives CDR1 KGHSY, CDR2 FQNENV.

This clone has just a few counts. The rearrangement links TRBV30 to TRBJ2-3, with a weak D call TRBD1 (6 bases). Deletions cut 0 bases from V and 2 bases from J, with 12 bases between. The CDR3 sequence is 15 residues long. CDR1 is GTSNPN and CDR2 is SVGIG in the germline V gene (reference sequence). The CDR3 region is CAWSVGQGHTDTQYF. The CDR3 coding sequence is TGTGCCTGGAGTGTGGGGCAGGGGCACACAGATACGCAGTATTTT.

A few counts support this clone. The DNA of the CDR3 is TGTGCCAGCACCGCCGGGGCAGAGGCGTACACTGAAGCTTTCTTT. Translating gives CASTAGAEAYTEAFF. The J gene is TRBJ1-1, the V gene TRBV5-4; a weak D match, TRBD1 (5 bases). CDR1 and CDR2 from the germline V gene are SGHNT and YYREEE (reference sequence). The CDR3 runs 15 residues. V gave up 6 bases and J gave up 3 bases, with 18 bases separating them.

This sequence joins TRBV10-3 and TRBJ2-7; possibly TRBD1 or TRBD2 for D (5 bases each). This CDR3 contains 12 residues. V was trimmed by 10 bases and J by 7 bases, leaving 17 bases between them. CDR1 ENHRY and CDR2 SYGVKD come from the germline V gene. The CDR3 here is CATGTPSGEQYF. For the CDR3, the DNA is TGTGCCACCGGGACCCCGTCGGGAGAGCAGTACTTC.

This sequence joins TRBV5-4 and TRBJ2-2, with 10 bases fitting TRBD1. V gave up 5 bases and J gave up 7 bases; unmatched junction bases: 5. Germline CDR1 reads SGHNT; CDR2 reads YYREEE (reference sequence). This CDR3 contains 14 residues. The CDR3 nucleotides read TGTGCCAGCAGGCGACAGGGGGCCGGCGGGGAGCTGTTTTTT. Amino acid sequence: CASRRQGAGGELFF.

The table lists this clone with a few counts. The V and J genes are TRBV14 and TRBJ2-7; D may be TRBD1 (6 bases). V gave up 4 bases and J gave up 7 bases, with 17 bases separating them. Germline V gives CDR1 SGHDN, CDR2 FVKESK. CDR3 length: 14 residues. Here the CDR3 DNA reads TGTGCCAGCAGCCGGCAGGGGCTGCTCTTGGAGCAGTACTTC. Protein product: CASSRQGLLLEQYF.

V is TRBV6-1 and J is TRBJ1-5, with D hard to call. The CDR3 loop spans 17 amino acids. V gave up 4 bases and J gave up 5 bases, with 21 bases separating them. Per the germline V gene, CDR1 is MNHNS and CDR2 is SASEGT. In DNA, the CDR3 is TGTGCCAGCAGTGGGACCGTACAAGAAAGGGCGGATCAGCCCCAGCATTTT. Translating gives CASSGTVQERADQPQHF.

This clone was seen more than once but under ten times. The chain couples TRBV29-1 to TRBJ1-2, with 7 bases matching TRBD1. This CDR3 has 13 amino acids. Unmatched junction bases numbered 5, after V lost 7 bases and J lost 0 bases. In germline, CDR1 is SQVTM, CDR2 ANQGSEA. In DNA form, the CDR3 reads TGCAGCGCCCGGGACAGCCCTAACTATGGCTACACCTTC. It translates to CSARDSPNYGYTF.

This clone appeared a few times. J is TRBJ2-7 and V is TRBV19; 8 nucleotides line up with TRBD2. This CDR3 has 13 residues. Trimming cost V 6 bases and J 3 bases; bases outside gene matches: 4. Per germline, CDR1 LNHDA and CDR2 SQIVND (reference sequence). CDR3 coding DNA: TGTGCCAGTAGATCAGCGGGGGTCTACGAGCAGTACTTC. It codes for CASRSAGVYEQYF.

This clone was recorded a few times. The chain joins TRBV25-1 to TRBJ2-3; 9 bases map to TRBD2. J was trimmed by 10 bases and V by 8 bases; bases with no gene match: 10. The germline V gene encodes CDR1 MGHDK and CDR2 SYGVNS. The CDR3 has 13 residues. The CDR3 DNA reads as TGTGCCAGCGCGGAGCTAGCGGGGCTACCGCAGTATTTT. It specifies CASAELAGLPQYF.

The chain carries TRBV7-8 and TRBJ1-5, with a tentative D call TRBD1 (5 bases). The CDR3 extends over 12 amino acids. Looked up from germline, CDR1 is SGHVS and CDR2 is FQNEAQ. Trimming removed 4 bases at V and 6 bases at J, with 7 bases between. CDR3 sequence (DNA): TGTGCCAGCAGCTGGGGGGTTCAGCCCCAGCATTTT. This codes for CASSWGVQPQHF. Full variable domain (outside the CDR3, taken from reference TRBV7-8 and TRBJ1-5): GAGVSQSPRYKVAKRGQDVALRCDPISGHVSLFWYQQALGQGPEFLTYFQNEAQLDKSGLPSDRFFAERPEGSVSTLKIQRTQQEDSAVYLCASSWGVQPQHFGDGTRLSIL.

This clone was detected a few times. The CDR3 DNA reads as TGTGCCTGGAGTGGGACAGGGGATAGCAATCAGCCCCAGCATTTT. Its protein product is CAWSGTGDSNQPQHF. V gene TRBV30 combines with J gene TRBJ1-5, with 9 nucleotides matching TRBD1. CDR3 size: 15 residues. Germline lookup yields CDR1 GTSNPN and CDR2 SVGIG (reference sequence). V lost 1 base, J lost 0 bases, and 1 base stayed unmatched.

V gene TRBV4-1 combines with J gene TRBJ1-2, with TRBD1 matching over 11 bases. Per germline, CDR1 MGHRA and CDR2 YSYEKL. Trimming cost V 3 bases and J 7 bases; bases outside gene matches: 4. The CDR3 is 14 residues long. As DNA, the CDR3 is TGCGCCAGCAGCCAGGACAGGGGGCGGTTTGGCTACACCTTC. This sequence encodes CASSQDRGRFGYTF.

V is TRBV5-4 and J is TRBJ2-1; TRBD2 aligns across 8 bases. Germline V lookup: CDR1 SGHNT, CDR2 YYREEE (reference sequence). The CDR3 is made up of 18 amino acids. J gave up 1 base and V 1 base, and 10 bases lay outside the gene matches. CDR3 region: CASSLRGGGKGSYNEQFF. The CDR3 coding sequence is TGTGCCAGCAGCTTGAGAGGCGGGGGGAAGGGTTCCTACAATGAGCAGTTCTTC. Looking up the rest from reference TRBV5-4 and TRBJ2-1 gives the full variable domain: ETGVTQSPTHLIKTRGQQVTLRCSSQSGHNTVSWYQQALGQGPQFIFQYYREEENGRGNFPPRFSGLQFPNYSSELNVNALELDDSALYLCASSLRGGGKGSYNEQFFGPGTRLTVL.

The CDR3 spells CASSTTGLTDTQYF. The CDR3 coding sequence is TGTGCCAGCAGCACCACGGGGCTGACAGATACGCAGTATTTT. V and J are TRBV28 and TRBJ2-3; D tentatively fits TRBD1 or TRBD2 (5 bases each). In germline, CDR1 is MDHEN, CDR2 SYDVKM. This CDR3 is built from 14 residues. The germline V and J ends were trimmed by 6 bases and 3 bases, with 13 bases remaining between them.

This clone was found a few times. The rearrangement joins TRBV29-1 to TRBJ1-4; no firm D call. This CDR3 spans 11 amino acids. V lost 4 bases, J lost 6 bases, and 6 bases lay in between. Germline V gene lookup returns CDR1 SQVTM and CDR2 ANQGSEA. The CDR3 loop is CSVGSDEKLFF. In DNA form, the CDR3 reads TGCAGCGTTGGGTCGGATGAAAAACTGTTTTTT.

This chain joins TRBV9 and TRBJ2-5, with D possibly TRBD2 on 7 matching bases. V was shortened by 4 bases and J by 5 bases, with 21 bases between the two germline ends. The germline gives CDR1 SGDLS, CDR2 YYNGEE. The CDR3 runs 16 residues. The CDR3 nucleotides read TGTGCCAGCAGCCCCCAAGGGGGGGGGCTATTGGAGACCCAGTACTTC. Amino acid sequence: CASSPQGGGLLETQYF.